This paragraph covers one TCR beta chain sequence. The sample originates from a study of glioma-infiltrating T cells after dendritic cell vaccination. Study information: Samples are from glioblastoma patients in Phase I and II dendritic cell vaccine trials. The vaccine used monocyte-derived dendritic cells pulsed overnight with autologous tumor lysate.

Repertoires were generated with immunoSEQ multiplex PCR, while TCRdb's copy carries only in-frame clones and drops some. Here the sample spans about 92,000 clones, 70% to 90% being singletons. The ends lost 4 bases at V and 2 bases at J; junction bases unmatched: 8. CDR1 and CDR2 (germline): SGHNT, YYREEE (reference sequence). The CDR3 loop spans 15 amino acids. The clonotype originates from a human donor with glioblastoma. The chain employs TRBV5-4 and TRBJ2-7; 8 nucleotides match TRBD2. The sample was blood, taken before dendritic cell vaccination. The CDR3 protein is CASSQLPGGAYEQYF. The CDR3 nucleotides read TGTGCCAGCAGCCAACTTCCGGGGGGGGCCTACGAGCAGTACTTC.